One and the same sample provided the 7 T cell receptor beta chains below, sequenced in a study of cytotoxic CD8 clonotypes in ibrutinib-treated CLL. Sequenced by immunoSEQ multiplex PCR; TCRdb stores in-frame clones only, minus some. The sample includes about 130,000 clones, around 84% of them seen just once. The sequences come from PBMCs, collected after 24 months of ibrutinib treatment. These TCRs come from a human donor with chronic lymphocytic leukemia.

CDR3 loop: CASSYGLSTDTQYF. The CDR3 nucleotides read TGTGCCAGCAGTTACGGTCTCAGCACAGATACGCAGTATTTT. The J gene is TRBJ2-3, the V gene TRBV6-5; D gene uncertain. The CDR3 has 14 residues. CDR1 MNHEY and CDR2 SVGAGI come from the germline V gene. Trimming left V 2 bases short and J 0 bases short, with 6 bases between.

The CDR3 DNA sequence: TGTGCCAGTAGTATAGGGACAGTAGGGACAGATACGCAGTATTTT. Encoded protein: CASSIGTVGTDTQYF. The chain recombines TRBV19 with TRBJ2-3, with D possibly being TRBD1 (6 bases). The CDR3 totals 15 residues. Trimming removed 1 base from V and 3 bases from J, with 11 bases in between. Germline-derived CDR1 and CDR2 are LNHDA and SQIVND (reference sequence). The entire variable domain, with the rest obtained from reference TRBV19 and TRBJ2-3, is as follows: DGGITQSPKYLFRKEGQNVTLSCEQNLNHDAMYWYRQDPGQGLRLIYYSQIVNDFQKGDIAEGYSVSREKKESFPLTVTSAQKNPTAFYLCASSIGTVGTDTQYFGPGTRLTVL.

The chain is built from TRBV30 and TRBJ2-7, with TRBD1 matching over 9 bases. The length of the CDR3 is 14 residues. With 4 bases clipped from V and 1 base from J, the junction kept 5 bases outside the gene matches. Looked up from germline, CDR1 is GTSNPN and CDR2 is SVGIG (reference sequence). The CDR3 loop is CAWTKTGGSYEQYF. The CDR3 DNA is TGTGCCTGGACCAAGACAGGGGGGTCCTACGAGCAGTACTTC.

The chain joins TRBV6-1 to TRBJ1-1; D is possibly TRBD1 (5 bases). Per germline, CDR1 MNHNS and CDR2 SASEGT. The V end was cut by 1 base, the J end by 11 bases, with 14 bases between. CDR3 length: 13 amino acids. The CDR3 region is CASSEGDGRGAFF. In DNA form, the CDR3 reads TGTGCCAGCAGTGAAGGGGACGGCCGGGGGGCTTTCTTT.

Written as DNA, the CDR3 is TGTGCCAGTAGTCCCTTGGGAGGGGCGAACACTGAAGCTTTCTTT. The encoded protein is CASSPLGGANTEAFF. The V gene is TRBV19, the J gene TRBJ1-1, with D maybe TRBD1 (5 bases). V was cut by 5 bases and J by 1 base, with 14 bases left in between. Germline V gives CDR1 LNHDA, CDR2 SQIVND (reference sequence). This CDR3 has 15 residues. Using reference TRBV19 and TRBJ1-1 for the parts outside the CDR3, the full variable domain is DGGITQSPKYLFRKEGQNVTLSCEQNLNHDAMYWYRQDPGQGLRLIYYSQIVNDFQKGDIAEGYSVSREKKESFPLTVTSAQKNPTAFYLCASSPLGGANTEAFFGQGTRLTVV.

Comment on this clone: This same CDR3 is encoded by further DNA sequences in the sample. V and J are TRBV7-2 and TRBJ2-7; D remains unclear. The CDR3 covers 14 residues. Germline loops: CDR1 SGHTA, CDR2 FQGNSA. The V gene lost 0 bases and the J gene lost 2 bases, with 8 bases spanning the gap. CDR3 protein: CASSLAVGPYEQYF. The CDR3 DNA sequence: TGTGCCAGCAGCTTAGCGGTCGGCCCCTACGAGCAGTACTTC. Complete variable domain (other parts from reference TRBV7-2 and TRBJ2-7): GAGVSQSPSNKVTEKGKDVELRCDPISGHTALYWYRQSLGQGLEFLIYFQGNSAPDKSGLPSDRFSAERTGGSVSTLTIQRTQQEDSAVYLCASSLAVGPYEQYFGPGTRLTVT.

The chain joins TRBV11-2 to TRBJ1-5; 7 bases match TRBD1. The V and J ends lost 4 bases and 2 bases, in that order; junction bases with no gene match: 2. The CDR3 is 14 amino acids. Per germline, CDR1 SGHAT and CDR2 FQNNGV. CDR3 coding DNA: TGTGCCAGCAGCTCTGGACAGGGCAATCAGCCCCAGCATTTT. This sequence encodes CASSSGQGNQPQHF. Full variable domain (missing parts from reference TRBV11-2 and TRBJ1-5): EAGVAQSPRYKIIEKRQSVAFWCNPISGHATLYWYQQILGQGPKLLIQFQNNGVVDDSQLPKDRFSAERLKGVDSTLKIQPAKLEDSAVYLCASSSGQGNQPQHFGDGTRLSIL.